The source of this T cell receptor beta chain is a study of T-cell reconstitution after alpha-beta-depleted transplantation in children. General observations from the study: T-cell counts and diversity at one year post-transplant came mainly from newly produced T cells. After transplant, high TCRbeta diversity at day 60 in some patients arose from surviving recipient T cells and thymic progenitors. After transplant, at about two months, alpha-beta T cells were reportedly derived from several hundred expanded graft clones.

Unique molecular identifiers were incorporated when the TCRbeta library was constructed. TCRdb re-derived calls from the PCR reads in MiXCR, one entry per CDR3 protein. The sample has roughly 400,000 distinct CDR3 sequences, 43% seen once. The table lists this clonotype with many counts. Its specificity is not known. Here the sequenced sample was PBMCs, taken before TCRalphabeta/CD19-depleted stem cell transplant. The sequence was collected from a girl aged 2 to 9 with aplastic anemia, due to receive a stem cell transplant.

This CDR3 reads CASRAFSGSVPNEQFF. The CDR3 nucleotides read TGTGCCAGCAGGGCTTTTAGCGGGAGTGTCCCCAATGAGCAGTTCTTC. J is TRBJ2-1 and V is TRBV11-2, with 9 bases fitting TRBD2. This CDR3 spans 16 amino acids. Trimming removed 6 bases from V and 6 bases from J; junction bases left unmatched: 12. Germline V CDR1 and CDR2: SGHAT, FQNNGV.